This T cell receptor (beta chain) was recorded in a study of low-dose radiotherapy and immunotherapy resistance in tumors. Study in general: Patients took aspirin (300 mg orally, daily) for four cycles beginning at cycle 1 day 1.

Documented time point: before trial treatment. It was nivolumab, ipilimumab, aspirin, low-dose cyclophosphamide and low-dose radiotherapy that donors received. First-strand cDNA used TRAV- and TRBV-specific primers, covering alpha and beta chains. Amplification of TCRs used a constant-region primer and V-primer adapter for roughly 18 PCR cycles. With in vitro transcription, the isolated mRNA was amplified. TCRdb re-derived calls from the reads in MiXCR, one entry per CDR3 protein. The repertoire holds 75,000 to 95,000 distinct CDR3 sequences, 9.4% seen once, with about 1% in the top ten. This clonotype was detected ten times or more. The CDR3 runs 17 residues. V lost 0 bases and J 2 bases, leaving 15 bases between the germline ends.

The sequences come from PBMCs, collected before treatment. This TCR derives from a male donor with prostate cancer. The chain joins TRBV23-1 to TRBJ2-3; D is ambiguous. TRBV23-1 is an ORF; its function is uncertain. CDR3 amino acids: CASSQSAAETFTDTQYF. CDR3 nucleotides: TGCGCCAGCAGTCAATCGGCGGCCGAAACATTCACAGATACGCAGTATTTT.